These 31 T cell receptor beta chains share one sample of origin, sequenced in a study of long-term antiretroviral therapy in people with HIV. Survey-level resolution applied to immunoSEQ assay v3.0. The protocol was immunoSEQ multiplex PCR, while the TCRdb copy is restricted to in-frame clones and leaves out a portion. The sample lists 25,000 to 30,000 clones, around 92% occurring once. The sample consisted of unsorted PBMCs, taken approximately 7.4 years after starting antiretroviral therapy. These receptors were collected from a man aged 50 to 59 with HIV.

The V gene is TRBV7-2, the J gene TRBJ1-5, with 9 bases fitting TRBD1. Germline CDR1 SGHTA, CDR2 FQGNSA. CDR3 size: 15 residues. V lost 4 bases to trimming and J lost 6 bases; unmatched junction nucleotides: 7. DNA of the CDR3: TGTGCCAGCAGCTCCGGACAGGGGCACGGTCAGCCCCAGCATTTT. This translates into CASSSGQGHGQPQHF.

This chain connects TRBV5-6 to TRBJ1-5; TRBD1 agrees at 7 bases. The CDR3 spans 17 residues. With 0 bases clipped from V and 0 bases from J, the junction kept 6 bases outside the gene matches. Germline V gene lookup returns CDR1 SGHDT and CDR2 YYEEEE. DNA for the CDR3: TGTGCCAGCAGCTTGGTCTCAGACAGGGATAGCAATCAGCCCCAGCATTTT. Translation gives CASSLVSDRDSNQPQHF.

The genes are TRBV27 and TRBJ2-3; 8 bases are shared with TRBD2. CDR1 is MNHEY, CDR2 SMNVEV, per germline (reference sequence). V was pared by 5 bases and J by 5 bases, with 6 bases of the junction left unmatched. The CDR3 runs 14 residues. CDR3 in DNA: TGTGCCAGCAGTGCAGCGGGGGACGGAGATACGCAGTATTTT. Amino acid sequence: CASSAAGDGDTQYF.

The CDR3, as DNA: TGTGCCTGGAGTTACAGGGGTGGTGGAGATACGCAGTATTTT. This translates into CAWSYRGGGDTQYF. The rearrangement uses TRBV30 and TRBJ2-3, with 7 bases that match TRBD1. The V and J ends lost 2 bases and 5 bases, in that order; junction bases with no gene match: 7. The CDR3 contains 14 residues. Per the germline V gene, CDR1 is GTSNPN and CDR2 is SVGIG (reference sequence).

V and J are TRBV4-3 and TRBJ2-3; unclear D gene. Germline CDR1 and CDR2: LGHNA and YSLEER. The germline V and J ends were trimmed by 1 base and 0 bases, with 14 bases remaining between them. This CDR3 has 17 amino acids. The CDR3 bases are TGCGCCAGCAGCCAAGGAGGTGGCAGGCTAAGCACAGATACGCAGTATTTT. As protein: CASSQGGGRLSTDTQYF.

The rearrangement uses TRBV7-6 and TRBJ2-2; no definite D call. This CDR3 region has 14 residues. V dropped 1 base and J dropped 1 base, with 4 bases sitting between them. Germline V gene lookup returns CDR1 SGHVS and CDR2 FNYEAQ. In DNA, the CDR3 is TGTGCCAGCAGCTTAGGTGGGAACACCGGGGAGCTGTTTTTT. Its protein is CASSLGGNTGELFF.

The V call is TRBV10-3, the J call TRBJ1-1; 10 positions agree with TRBD1. J lost 4 bases, V lost 6 bases, and 8 bases had no gene match. The CDR3 extends over 15 amino acids. Germline CDR1 ENHRY, CDR2 SYGVKD. The chain's CDR3 is CAIRKTTGGVTEAFF. The CDR3 DNA is TGTGCCATCAGAAAGACGACAGGGGGCGTCACTGAAGCTTTCTTT.

Only one count was recorded for this clone. The V and J genes are TRBV30 and TRBJ2-3, with 8 positions matching TRBD2. V was pared by 1 base and J by 5 bases, with 5 bases of the junction left unmatched. There are 14 residues in the CDR3. Looked up from germline, CDR1 is GTSNPN and CDR2 is SVGIG (reference sequence). The CDR3 DNA is TGTGCCTGGAGTGCGGGGGGGCCCTTAGATACGCAGTATTTT. Its translation is CAWSAGGPLDTQYF.

The CDR3 loop reads CASSLVLAGGPTYEQYF. For the CDR3, the DNA is TGCGCCAGCAGCTTGGTCCTAGCGGGGGGGCCGACCTACGAGCAGTACTTC. The rearrangement joins TRBV5-1 to TRBJ2-7; 12 bases agree with TRBD2. CDR3 length equals 17 residues. Germline-derived CDR1 and CDR2 are SGHRS and YFSETQ. With V trimmed by 0 bases and J by 2 bases, 6 bases remained unmatched.

The chain is built from TRBV28 and TRBJ1-2; the match to TRBD1 covers 8 bases. CDR1 is MDHEN and CDR2 is SYDVKM in the germline V gene. V shed 5 bases, J shed 6 bases, and the junction held 5 bases outside the gene matches. CDR3 size: 13 residues. The CDR3 DNA reads TGTGCCAGCAGTCCAGGACAGGGTGATGGCTACACCTTC. Translation: CASSPGQGDGYTF.

V and J are TRBV19 and TRBJ2-5; 9 bases are a match to TRBD1. Trimming cost V 8 bases and J 6 bases; bases outside gene matches: 10. The CDR3 consists of 14 residues. Germline lookup yields CDR1 LNHDA and CDR2 SQIVND (reference sequence). The DNA for the CDR3 is TGTGCCAGTGGCGGACAGGGGTCTTCGAAGACCCAGTACTTC. As protein: CASGGQGSSKTQYF.

The rearrangement joins TRBV7-9 to TRBJ2-2; 8 nucleotides align to TRBD2. Germline-derived CDR1 and CDR2 are SEHNR and FQNEAQ (reference sequence). The CDR3 loop spans 13 amino acids. Trimming at V came to 5 bases and at J to 5 bases, leaving 1 base not matched to a gene. The CDR3 coding sequence is TGTGCCAGCAGCACTAGCGGTACCGGGGAGCTGTTTTTT. It yields the protein CASSTSGTGELFF. Using reference TRBV7-9 and TRBJ2-2 for the parts outside the CDR3, the full variable domain is DTGVSQNPRHKITKRGQNVTFRCDPISEHNRLYWYRQTLGQGPEFLTYFQNEAQLEKSRLLSDRFSAERPKGSFSTLEIQRTEQGDSAMYLCASSTSGTGELFFGEGSRLTVL.

The chain combines TRBV19 with TRBJ2-2; 11 bases align to TRBD1. V shed 4 bases and J 1 base; nucleotides not matched to a gene: 5. Looked up from germline, CDR1 is LNHDA and CDR2 is SQIVND (reference sequence). The CDR3 runs 17 residues. As DNA, the CDR3 is TGTGCCAGTAGTACGCCTGGGACAGGGGGGAACACCGGGGAGCTGTTTTTT. The encoded protein is CASSTPGTGGNTGELFF.

The chain recombines TRBV28 with TRBJ2-3; maybe TRBD1 (7 bases). The ends were cut back, 5 bases at V and 1 base at J, with 13 bases in the middle. The CDR3 is made up of 15 amino acids. The germline CDR1 and CDR2 sequences are MDHEN and SYDVKM. CDR3 residues: CASSPRGAGTDTQYF. The CDR3 nucleotides are TGTGCCAGCAGTCCCAGGGGGGCTGGCACAGATACGCAGTATTTT.

The V call is TRBV10-3, the J call TRBJ2-3, with TRBD2 identical over 11 bases. V lost 4 bases, J lost 6 bases, and 3 bases stayed unmatched. The CDR3 runs 14 residues. Per germline, CDR1 ENHRY and CDR2 SYGVKD. CDR3 in DNA: TGTGCCATCAGTGCGACTAGCGGGGTCGATACGCAGTATTTT. It encodes CAISATSGVDTQYF.

This clone was detected only once. This chain uses TRBV5-1 with TRBJ1-1; D gene uncertain. This CDR3 is built from 15 residues. CDR1 SGHRS and CDR2 YFSETQ come from the germline V gene. V lost 0 bases, J lost 4 bases, and 13 bases lay in between. The CDR3: CASSLGLQMGTEAFF. The CDR3 DNA reads TGCGCCAGCAGCTTGGGGTTACAGATGGGCACTGAAGCTTTCTTT.

The chain couples TRBV5-1 to TRBJ2-1; 8 bases are a match to TRBD2. V trimming: 0 bases; J trimming: 0 bases; junction bases outside the gene matches: 2. Germline CDR1 and CDR2: SGHRS and YFSETQ. The CDR3 length is 16 residues. CDR3 in DNA: TGCGCCAGCAGCTTGGAGCGGGGGAGCTCCTACAATGAGCAGTTCTTC. Protein sequence: CASSLERGSSYNEQFF.

Only one count was recorded for this clone. This sequence joins TRBV11-2 and TRBJ1-1; D call uncertain. Trimming removed 4 bases from V and 0 bases from J, with 9 bases in between. Germline V CDR1 and CDR2: SGHAT, FQNNGV. The CDR3 totals 14 residues. This CDR3 reads CASSSNSVNTEAFF. CDR3 sequence (DNA): TGTGCCAGCAGCTCCAATTCAGTGAACACTGAAGCTTTCTTT.

CDR3 sequence: CASSWATNTGELFF. In DNA, the CDR3 is TGTGCCAGCAGCTGGGCAACGAACACCGGGGAGCTGTTTTTT. The chain joins TRBV7-9 to TRBJ2-2, with D uncertain. The CDR3 covers 14 residues. CDR1 and CDR2 (germline): SEHNR, FQNEAQ (reference sequence). V lost 4 bases and J 0 bases, leaving 6 bases between the germline ends.

The sample holds one count of this clone. The chain uses TRBV27 and TRBJ2-2; D perhaps matches TRBD2 (6 bases). The V end was cut by 6 bases, the J end by 0 bases, with 11 bases between. CDR1 and CDR2 from the germline V gene are MNHEY and SMNVEV (reference sequence). The CDR3 has 15 residues. This CDR3 is CASRFGGTNTGELFF. DNA of the CDR3: TGTGCCAGCAGGTTCGGGGGAACGAACACCGGGGAGCTGTTTTTT.

This chain uses TRBV4-1 with TRBJ1-1, with D uncertain. Germline V lookup: CDR1 MGHRA, CDR2 YSYEKL. With 0 bases removed from V and 8 bases from J, the gap between germline ends came to 19 bases. This CDR3 has 16 amino acids. The chain's CDR3 is CASSQDQVFFGGEAFF. The CDR3 nucleotides are TGCGCCAGCAGCCAAGATCAGGTTTTTTTTGGCGGGGAAGCTTTCTTT.

Note on this clone: Germline is not matched at one junction end, which may reflect a read error. The chain joins TRBV7-8 to TRBJ1-6; D is uncertain. Germline V gene data show CDR1 as SGHVS and CDR2 as FQNEAQ. The CDR3 totals 16 residues. Here the CDR3 reads CASSSQAISYNSPLHF. CDR3 DNA sequence: TGTGCCAGTAGCTCACAAGCCATCTCCTATAATTCACCCCTCCACTTT. Drawing the rest from reference TRBV7-8 and TRBJ1-6, the complete variable domain is GAGVSQSPRYKVAKRGQDVALRCDPISGHVSLFWYQQALGQGPEFLTYFQNEAQLDKSGLPSDRFFAERPEGSVSTLKIQRTQQEDSAVYLCASSSQAISYNSPLHFGNGTRLTVT.

This chain links TRBV12-5 with TRBJ1-4; tentative D call: TRBD1 (6 bases). The CDR3 runs 15 residues. Trimming stripped 6 bases from V and 5 bases from J, with 16 bases between. CDR1 LGHNT and CDR2 FRNRAP come from the germline V gene. The CDR3: CASGSGQNSNEKLFF. The CDR3 DNA follows: TGTGCTAGTGGGTCCGGACAGAATTCCAATGAAAAACTGTTTTTT.

V gene TRBV12-5 combines with J gene TRBJ1-4, with a tentative D call TRBD1 (6 bases). This CDR3 spans 14 amino acids. From germline, CDR1 is LGHNT and CDR2 FRNRAP. The germline V and J ends were trimmed by 0 bases and 8 bases, with 10 bases remaining between them. CDR3 DNA: TGTGCTAGTGGTTTGGTACCGGGACACGAAAAACTGTTTTTT. As protein: CASGLVPGHEKLFF.

The rearrangement uses TRBV14 and TRBJ2-1, with TRBD1 identical over 7 bases. The CDR3 has 18 residues. Trimming at V came to 2 bases and at J to 1 base, leaving 11 bases not matched to a gene. In germline, CDR1 is SGHDN, CDR2 FVKESK. In DNA, the CDR3 is TGTGCCAGCAGCCAACAAACAGGGGCCGTAGGGTCCTACAATGAGCAGTTCTTC. Translation gives CASSQQTGAVGSYNEQFF.

V usage is TRBV9 and J usage is TRBJ2-7; possible D gene TRBD2, 6 bases. CDR1 and CDR2 (germline): SGDLS, YYNGEE. CDR3 length equals 13 residues. V was cut by 0 bases and J by 5 bases, with 9 bases left in between. In DNA, the CDR3 is TGTGCCAGCAGCGTAGTGCCGGGGGACGAGCAGTACTTC. It translates to CASSVVPGDEQYF.

The chain joins TRBV7-2 to TRBJ2-3; no firm D call. There are 13 residues in the CDR3. From germline, CDR1 is SGHTA and CDR2 FQGNSA. Between the trimmed V and J ends, which lost 0 bases and 2 bases, there was a span of 3 bases. The CDR3 nucleotides are TGTGCCAGCAGCTTAGCCTACACAGATACGCAGTATTTT. The encoded protein is CASSLAYTDTQYF.

This chain uses TRBV27 with TRBJ1-2, with 8 bases lining up with TRBD1. The CDR3 has 15 residues. With V trimmed by 3 bases and J by 4 bases, 7 bases remained unmatched. Germline CDR1 is MNHEY and CDR2 is SMNVEV (reference sequence). DNA of the CDR3: TGTGCCAGCAGTTTTAGTTTGGGACAGGCCTATGGCTACACCTTC. It yields the protein CASSFSLGQAYGYTF.

This chain links TRBV6-1 with TRBJ1-2; D unresolved. Per germline, CDR1 MNHNS and CDR2 SASEGT. The length of the CDR3 is 14 residues. The V end was cut by 2 bases, the J end by 4 bases, with 11 bases between. DNA for the CDR3: TGTGCCAGCAGTGAAATTATGCGCACCTATGGCTACACCTTC. Translated, it gives CASSEIMRTYGYTF.

This chain uses TRBV4-3 with TRBJ2-3; 8 nucleotides align to TRBD1. V trimming: 0 bases; J trimming: 3 bases; junction bases outside the gene matches: 8. Germline loops: CDR1 LGHNA, CDR2 YSLEER. This CDR3 region has 17 residues. This chain's CDR3 is CASSQEFGQGTTDTQYF. The DNA of the CDR3 is TGCGCCAGCAGCCAAGAATTTGGACAGGGCACAACAGATACGCAGTATTTT.

The chain joins TRBV29-1 to TRBJ2-7; D gene ambiguous. Germline V gives CDR1 SQVTM, CDR2 ANQGSEA. The CDR3 is 13 amino acids. Between the trimmed V and J ends, which lost 2 bases and 2 bases, there was a span of 10 bases. The CDR3 bases are TGCAGCGTTGAAAGAATGGGAACCTACGAGCAGTACTTC. Amino acid sequence: CSVERMGTYEQYF.